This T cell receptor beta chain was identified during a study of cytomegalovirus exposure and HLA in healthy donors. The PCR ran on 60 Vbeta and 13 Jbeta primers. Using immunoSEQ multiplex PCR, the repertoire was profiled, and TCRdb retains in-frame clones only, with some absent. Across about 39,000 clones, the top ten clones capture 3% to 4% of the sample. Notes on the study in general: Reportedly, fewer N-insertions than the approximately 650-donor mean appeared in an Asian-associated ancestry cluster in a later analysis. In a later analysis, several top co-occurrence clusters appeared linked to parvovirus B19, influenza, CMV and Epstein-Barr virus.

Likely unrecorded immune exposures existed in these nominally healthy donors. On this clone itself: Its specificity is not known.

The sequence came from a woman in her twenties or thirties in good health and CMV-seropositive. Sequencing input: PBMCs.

The CDR3 protein is CASSLGTGVRRYEQYF. The CDR3 DNA sequence: TGTGCCAGCAGCTTAGGGACAGGGGTCAGACGCTACGAGCAGTACTTC. V is TRBV13 and J is TRBJ2-7, with 8 bases lining up with TRBD1. Trimming took 0 bases from V and 3 from J; bases not matched to a gene: 7. Germline CDR1 PRHDT, CDR2 FYEKMQ (reference sequence). This CDR3 has 16 residues.